This is a list of T cell receptor beta chains from one sample in a study of blood T cell repertoires in COVID-19. Profiling relied on immunoSEQ multiplex PCR, and the TCRdb table lists in-frame clones only, not all of them. The sample lists 200,000 to 300,000 clones, about 87% occurring once. Sequencing was carried out using peripheral blood. Source of these receptors: a woman aged 50 to 60 with acute or convalescent COVID-19. Each CDR3 is given with its conserved first and last residue. A D gene is named only where the DNA matches it firmly. For some rows the clone size is stated as once, few or many, or as a class when expanded; others skip it.

v_gene	abundance	j_gene	d_gene	CDR3nt	CDR3aa
TRBV5-6	NA	TRBJ1-2	NA	TGTGCCAGCAGCTTCCCCGACAGAGCTAACTATGGCTACACCTTC	CASSFPDRANYGYTF
TRBV5-4	NA	TRBJ1-5	NA	TGTGCCAGCAGCTTCGCGGGGATCAGCAATCAGCCCCAGCATTTT	CASSFAGISNQPQHF
TRBV7-2	NA	TRBJ2-5	NA	TGTGCCAGCAGCCGAGCACAAGAGACCCAGTACTTC	CASSRAQETQYF
TRBV21-1	NA	TRBJ2-2	NA	TGTGCCAGCAGCAAACTAAGCTACGCGAACACCGGGGAGCTGTTTTTT	CASSKLSYANTGELFF
TRBV2	NA	TRBJ2-1	TRBD1	TGTGCCAGTCGGGACAGGGCCTACAATGAGCAGTTCTTC	CASRDRAYNEQFF
TRBV28	NA	TRBJ1-1	TRBD1	TGTGCCAGCAGTTTTGAGGGGGCGCGAGGTGAAGCTTTCTTT	CASSFEGARGEAFF
TRBV5-6	NA	TRBJ2-7	TRBD2	TGTGCCAGCAGCTTGTCGCTAGCGGAGGACGAGCAGTACTTC	CASSLSLAEDEQYF
TRBV28	NA	TRBJ2-7	TRBD2	TGTGCCAGCACGCTAGCGGGAGGCCCTAGATACGAGCAGTACTTC	CASTLAGGPRYEQYF
TRBV9	NA	TRBJ1-6	TRBD1	TGTGCCAGCAGCCCAGGACAGGGGAATTCACCCCTCCACTTT	CASSPGQGNSPLHF
TRBV27	few	TRBJ2-1	NA	TGTGCCAGCAGCTCCCGCCCTAGAATAGCCTACAATGAGCAGTTCTTC	CASSSRPRIAYNEQFF
TRBV19	NA	TRBJ2-3	NA	TGTGCCAGCGCTTGGGCTATAACAGATACGCAGTATTTT	CASAWAITDTQYF
TRBV5-8	NA	TRBJ2-5	NA	TGTGCCAGCAGCTTGGGCGGTATGGGGACCCAGTACTTC	CASSLGGMGTQYF
TRBV6-5	NA	TRBJ1-2	NA	TGTGCCAGCAGTTCCAGGGGACGACTTTATGGCTACACCTTC	CASSSRGRLYGYTF
TRBV6-5	NA	TRBJ1-4	NA	TGTGCCAGCAGATACATAGGGGTGGGTGGTGAAAAACTGTTTTTT	CASRYIGVGGEKLFF
TRBV5-1	NA	TRBJ1-1	NA	TGCGCCAGCAGCCAAACAGGGTCGAACACTGAAGCTTTCTTT	CASSQTGSNTEAFF
TRBV6-6	few	TRBJ1-5	TRBD1	TGTGCCAGCAGAGACAGGGGCCAGCCCCAGCATTTT	CASRDRGQPQHF
TRBV28	NA	TRBJ2-1	NA	TGTGCCAGCAGCCAAGCTAAGAGAGAGGGCAATGAGCAGTTCTTC	CASSQAKREGNEQFF
TRBV15	NA	TRBJ1-2	NA	TGTGCCACCACTCCGCAGGCAGCCTATGGCTACACCTTC	CATTPQAAYGYTF
TRBV3-1/TRBV3-2	NA	TRBJ2-7	NA	TGTGCCAGCAGCCAAGAATGGGACAATACCTACGAGCAGTACTTC	CASSQEWDNTYEQYF
TRBV21-1	NA	TRBJ2-1	NA	TGTGCCAGCAGCAAGATCGGGGGGCGGAAGTTCAATGAGCAGTTCTTC	CASSKIGGRKFNEQFF